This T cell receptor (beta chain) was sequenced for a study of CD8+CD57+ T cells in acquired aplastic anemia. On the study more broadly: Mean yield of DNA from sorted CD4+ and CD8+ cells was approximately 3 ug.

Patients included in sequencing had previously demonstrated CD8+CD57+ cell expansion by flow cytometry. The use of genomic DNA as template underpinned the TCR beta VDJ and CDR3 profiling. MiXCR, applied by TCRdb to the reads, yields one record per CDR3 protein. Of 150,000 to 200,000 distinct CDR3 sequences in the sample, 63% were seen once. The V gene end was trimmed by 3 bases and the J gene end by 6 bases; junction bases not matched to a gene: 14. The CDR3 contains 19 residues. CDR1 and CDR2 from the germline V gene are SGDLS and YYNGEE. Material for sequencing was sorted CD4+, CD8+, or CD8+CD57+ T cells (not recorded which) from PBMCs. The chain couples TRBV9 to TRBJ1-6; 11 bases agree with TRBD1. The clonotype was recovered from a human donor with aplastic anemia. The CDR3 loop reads CASSGDTSGGQGGNSPLHF. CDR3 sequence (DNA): TGTGCCAGCAGCGGAGATACTAGCGGGGGACAGGGGGGTAATTCACCCCTCCACTTT.